A selection of T cell receptor beta chains follows, all from one sample in a study of T cells after yellow fever vaccination. One entry per CDR3 protein results from TCRdb running MiXCR on the 5' RACE reads. The sample has about 350,000 distinct CDR3 sequences, around 8.1% seen once; the top ten hold 15% to 20%. The sample here was PBMCs, taken roughly 47 days after the first yellow fever vaccination. All receptors derive from a man aged 18 to 35 who received the YFV17D yellow fever vaccine. Both conserved end residues are part of each CDR3. Size tells how often a clone was seen (once, few, many) or the class of an expanded clone, and some rows leave it out.

v_call clone_size cdr3_aa
TRBV6-1 NA CASSGLAGTVDTQYF
TRBV12-3/TRBV12-4 NA CASSPNPRGGQTQYF
TRBV5-5 NA CASRSGDSQTDTQYF
TRBV11-2 NA CASSFRTSGGAGNTGELFF
TRBV5-1 few CASSLDVRSYEQYF
TRBV12-3/TRBV12-4 NA CASSFYRGGPSDEQFF
TRBV20-1 NA CSARDRGQGQYF
TRBV30 few CAWQPTGTAAYEQYF
TRBV20-1 NA CSASDLGGTEAFF
TRBV14 few CASSEWGDNEQFF
TRBV7-2 NA CASSFNPRDIQYF
TRBV12-3/TRBV12-4 many CASTTGGGNEKLFF
TRBV12-3/TRBV12-4 few CASSFGQGGSSTDTQYF
TRBV9 NA CASSVDYKSNYGYTF
TRBV11-1 few CASSQPSSGVTDTQYF
TRBV9 NA CASSARVAGGYNEQFF
TRBV6-1 few CASSPGGALAGELFF
TRBV5-4 NA CASRPQGGALNEQFF
TRBV10-3 few CATLRTFGQPQHF
TRBV5-1 NA CASGLRGGTGEKLFF
TRBV19 NA CASSIFSSGGRDEQFF
TRBV7-2 NA CASSLAPGSMDEQYF
TRBV7-2 NA CASSPGLAVKTQYF
TRBV5-5 NA CASSLAERDYTF
TRBV7-2 NA CASSRRGGNIQYF
TRBV11-2 NA CASSLSTGWETQYF
TRBV24-1 NA CATSDSGTASDTQYF
TRBV20-1 NA CSARGQSYEQYF
TRBV4-3 NA CASSQGLTRGTGELFF
TRBV5-1 few CASSLAYLGLYTDTQYF
TRBV5-4 NA CASSLDGGRFTEAFF
TRBV28 few CASSFGTAAYNEQFF
TRBV6-5 many CASSYSRGYFYTF
TRBV6-6 few CASSTAWGTEAFF
TRBV4-2 NA CASSQGQLNYGYTF
TRBV5-1 few CASSEMGRMAAFF
TRBV20-1 few CSAREAGSSTDTQYF
TRBV5-1 many CASMRGAMTEAFF
TRBV9 NA CASSAGTGGAGELFF
TRBV5-1 few CASSQEGDRANTEAFF
TRBV28 NA CASTLSRGFRDSPLHF
TRBV7-2 NA CASSFSSPLYEQFF
TRBV5-1 NA CASSLGLTGWQTQYF
TRBV7-2 few CASAGQGKETQYF
TRBV24-1 few CAALWDPPWDTQYF
TRBV5-4 few CASSLEAAGETQYF
TRBV7-2 NA CASSLVGTSRETQYF
TRBV30 NA CAWKRLGYNEQFF
TRBV12-3/TRBV12-4 NA CASSPGRPAAQYF